Shown below are 27 T cell receptor beta chains from a single sample sequenced in a study of T-cell memory formation after mild COVID-19. From the 5' RACE reads, TCRdb called clonotypes with MiXCR, one entry per CDR3 protein. The sample carries over 500,000 distinct CDR3 sequences, around a sixth recorded once. The sample comprised PBMCs or a T cell subset sorted from them (not recorded which). These receptors all stem from an adult woman who had mild COVID-19 (a few samples of this study predate the infection). Cell type and time point are not known.

The chain uses TRBV5-1 and TRBJ1-1, with D unresolved. V was clipped by 4 bases and J by 3 bases, with 13 bases between them. Per the germline V gene, CDR1 is SGHRS and CDR2 is YFSETQ. The CDR3 is 14 amino acids. CDR3 in DNA: TGCGCCAGCAGCGCCCTCCCGGCGGACACTGAAGCTTTCTTT. This translates into CASSALPADTEAFF.

The count of this clonotype is one. The chain employs TRBV19 and TRBJ2-1, with 12 positions matching TRBD2. The CDR3 consists of 18 residues. Germline CDR1 LNHDA, CDR2 SQIVND (reference sequence). The V gene end was trimmed by 5 bases and the J gene end by 4 bases; junction bases not matched to a gene: 12. CDR3 DNA: TGTGCCAGTAGTCTACAGCGGACTAGCGGGGACCTATACAATGAGCAGTTCTTC. Protein product: CASSLQRTSGDLYNEQFF.

This clonotype was picked up a small number of times. CDR3 DNA sequence: TGTGCCAGCAGCTTCTTTTCCGGGACAGGGACTAAAGAGCAGTACTTC. It codes for CASSFFSGTGTKEQYF. The chain links TRBV5-6 to TRBJ2-7, with TRBD1 identical over 9 bases. The CDR3 covers 16 residues. The germline gives CDR1 SGHDT, CDR2 YYEEEE. Losses at the gene ends were 2 bases for V and 7 bases for J; bases not matched to a gene: 13.

This clonotype came up a few times. The chain employs TRBV6-5 and TRBJ2-7; D may be TRBD2 (5 bases). V lost 4 bases and J 2 bases, leaving 18 bases between the germline ends. The CDR3 sequence is 16 residues long. Germline V gene lookup returns CDR1 MNHEY and CDR2 SVGAGI. The CDR3 nucleotides read TGTGCCAGCAGTTTACTCCCACGGGGTAGAGCCTACGAGCAGTACTTC. Its protein is CASSLLPRGRAYEQYF.

This clonotype has just a few counts. The rearrangement uses TRBV12-3 or TRBV12-4 and TRBJ2-2; D possibly corresponds to TRBD1 (6 bases). With 7 bases removed from V and 6 bases from J, the gap between germline ends came to 15 bases. The CDR3 is made up of 14 amino acids. This CDR3 is CASTRRDTPGELFF. The DNA for the CDR3 is TGTGCCAGCACTCGCCGGGACACCCCCGGGGAGCTGTTTTTT.

Only a few counts were recorded for this clonotype. This CDR3 is CASKFAGAVYEQYF. CDR3 nucleotide sequence: TGTGCCAGCAAGTTCGCGGGAGCGGTCTACGAGCAGTACTTC. The chain joins TRBV2 to TRBJ2-7; 7 bases map to TRBD2. CDR1 is SNHLY and CDR2 is FYNNEI in the germline V gene. Trimming removed 7 bases from V and 3 bases from J; junction bases left unmatched: 9. The CDR3 covers 14 residues.

This clonotype was detected only a few times. V is TRBV5-1 and J is TRBJ2-3; 8 bases match TRBD2. Germline assignment: CDR1 SGHRS and CDR2 YFSETQ. The CDR3 is 17 residues long. J gave up 0 bases and V 0 bases, and 6 bases lay outside the gene matches. The DNA for the CDR3 is TGCGCCAGCAGCTTGGTCGGGGGGGCGATCAGCACAGATACGCAGTATTTT. It yields the protein CASSLVGGAISTDTQYF.

This clonotype has a count of ten or more. V is TRBV27 and J is TRBJ1-1; possible D gene TRBD1, 6 bases. CDR3 length: 14 residues. In germline, CDR1 is MNHEY, CDR2 SMNVEV (reference sequence). V was shortened by 5 bases and J by 4 bases, with 14 bases between the two germline ends. The CDR3 sequence: CASSPQGPSTEAFF. CDR3 bases: TGTGCCAGCAGTCCTCAGGGGCCGAGCACTGAAGCTTTCTTT.

This clonotype was picked up a small number of times. The chain links TRBV7-9 to TRBJ1-4, with D maybe TRBD1 (6 bases). Trimming stripped 8 bases from V and 4 bases from J, with 20 bases between. CDR3 length: 16 amino acids. Germline lookup yields CDR1 SEHNR and CDR2 FQNEAQ (reference sequence). The CDR3 region is CASGSGDGGYNEKLFF. CDR3 bases: TGTGCCAGCGGTTCTGGGGACGGGGGCTATAATGAAAAACTGTTTTTT.

This clonotype has a handful of counts. V usage is TRBV7-2 and J usage is TRBJ2-1; D is tentatively TRBD1 or TRBD2 (6 bases each). V was shortened by 1 base and J by 6 bases, with 16 bases between the two germline ends. The CDR3 consists of 16 residues. CDR1 and CDR2 from the germline V gene are SGHTA and FQGNSA. The CDR3 DNA reads TGTGCCAGCAGCTTAGAGCTGCGGAGGGGGGTCAATGAGCAGTTCTTC. This gives the protein CASSLELRRGVNEQFF.

This clonotype showed up just a few times. This rearrangement joins TRBV20-1 to TRBJ1-1; D unclear. The CDR3 totals 8 residues. V lost 6 bases, J lost 11 bases, and 7 bases lay in between. Germline V gene lookup returns CDR1 DFQATT and CDR2 SNEGSKA (reference sequence). DNA of the CDR3: TGCAGTGCAGGAGGGGCTTTCTTT. It yields the protein CSAGGAFF.

The table lists this clonotype with a few counts. J is TRBJ1-3 and V is TRBV6-5, with D possibly TRBD1 on 5 matching bases. The CDR3 consists of 15 residues. V gave up 2 bases and J gave up 0 bases, with 8 bases separating them. The germline V gene has CDR1 MNHEY and CDR2 SVGAGI. This CDR3 reads CASSYDRASGNTIYF. CDR3 in DNA: TGTGCCAGCAGTTACGACAGAGCCTCTGGAAACACCATATATTTT.

This clonotype was counted between two and nine times. This chain joins TRBV6-5 and TRBJ1-2; no clear D gene. CDR3 size: 15 residues. Germline CDR1 MNHEY, CDR2 SVGAGI. V shed 5 bases and J shed 4 bases, with 17 bases lying between them. CDR3 nucleotide sequence: TGTGCCAGCAGTGCCCTTCAGGTAGTGGGCTATGGCTACACCTTC. It is translated as CASSALQVVGYGYTF.

The J gene is TRBJ2-2, the V gene TRBV7-3, with TRBD2 matching 7 bases. Germline CDR1 is SGHTA and CDR2 is FQGTGA. The V gene end was trimmed by 5 bases and the J gene end by 2 bases; junction bases not matched to a gene: 5. The CDR3 consists of 15 residues. As DNA, the CDR3 is TGTGCCAGCAGCGGCACGGGGGGTAACACCGGGGAGCTGTTTTTT. Translating gives CASSGTGGNTGELFF.

This clonotype was seen more than once but under ten times. A single base separates this from a much larger clone, so it may be a read error. The J gene is TRBJ1-1, the V gene TRBV12-3 or TRBV12-4; D gene unclear. V was pared by 3 bases and J by 1 base, with 6 bases between. This CDR3 contains 13 residues. CDR3 in DNA: TGTGCCAGCAGTTTTTCATGGAACACTGAAGCTTTCTTT. Protein product: CASSFSWNTEAFF.

This clonotype was picked up a small number of times. The chain has TRBV7-8 and TRBJ2-1; 7 bases agree with TRBD2. Per the germline V gene, CDR1 is SGHVS and CDR2 is FQNEAQ. V lost 1 base to trimming and J lost 0 bases; unmatched junction nucleotides: 9. CDR3 length equals 18 residues. This chain's CDR3 is CASSLGVAGVSSYNEQFF. The CDR3 DNA sequence: TGTGCCAGCAGCTTAGGAGTAGCGGGCGTGAGCTCCTACAATGAGCAGTTCTTC.

This clonotype was observed a handful of times. This chain joins TRBV12-3 or TRBV12-4 and TRBJ2-5; unclear D gene. Between the trimmed V and J ends, which lost 6 bases and 5 bases, there was a span of 7 bases. CDR3 size: 11 residues. The CDR3 reads CASRLEETQYF. The CDR3 DNA reads TGTGCCAGCAGGCTAGAGGAGACCCAGTACTTC.

The chain recombines TRBV27 with TRBJ1-5; 10 nucleotides align to TRBD1. The ends lost 3 bases at V and 7 bases at J; junction bases unmatched: 6. The CDR3 sequence is 15 residues long. Germline values: CDR1 MNHEY, CDR2 SMNVEV (reference sequence). The CDR3 here is CASSFTQTGGQPQHF. The DNA of the CDR3 is TGTGCCAGCAGTTTTACCCAGACAGGGGGCCAGCCCCAGCATTTT.

J is TRBJ2-7 and V is TRBV15; D is perhaps TRBD1 or TRBD2 (6 bases each). Trimming left V 3 bases short and J 1 base short, with 10 bases between. The CDR3 is made up of 14 amino acids. The germline V gene has CDR1 LNHNV and CDR2 YYDKDF (reference sequence). In DNA form, the CDR3 reads TGTGCCACCAGCAGCGGGGGCTTTTCCTACGAGCAGTACTTC. Translating it yields CATSSGGFSYEQYF.

The table lists this clonotype with a few counts. The chain employs TRBV11-1 and TRBJ1-4, with TRBD1 matching over 7 bases. The CDR3 loop spans 16 amino acids. The V gene end was trimmed by 5 bases and the J gene end by 4 bases; junction bases not matched to a gene: 10. Germline V gene lookup returns CDR1 SGHAT and CDR2 FQDESV (reference sequence). The CDR3 protein is CASSEQPGQLNEKLFF. For the CDR3, the DNA is TGTGCCAGCAGCGAACAACCGGGACAGCTTAATGAAAAACTGTTTTTT.

This clonotype was picked up many times. The V and J genes are TRBV10-3 and TRBJ2-7, with no clear D. The CDR3 has 14 residues. Trimming cost V 0 bases and J 0 bases, with 6 bases left between them. CDR1 ENHRY and CDR2 SYGVKD come from the germline V gene. The CDR3 nucleotides are TGTGCCATCAGTGAGTCCCAGGACTCCTACGAGCAGTACTTC. It translates to CAISESQDSYEQYF.

This clonotype was seen a handful of times. J is TRBJ2-1 and V is TRBV30; 10 positions match TRBD2. The CDR3 is 15 residues long. Germline assignment: CDR1 GTSNPN and CDR2 SVGIG (reference sequence). V shed 1 base, J shed 9 bases, and the junction held 9 bases outside the gene matches. The CDR3 sequence is CAWSATAGGPGEQFF. In DNA, the CDR3 is TGTGCCTGGAGTGCCACAGCGGGGGGGCCGGGTGAGCAGTTCTTC. Full variable domain (rest looked up from reference TRBV30 and TRBJ2-1): SQTIHQWPATLVQPVGSPLSLECTVEGTSNPNLYWYRQAAGRGLQLLFYSVGIGQISSEVPQNLSASRPQDRQFILSSKKLLLSDSGFYLCAWSATAGGPGEQFFGPGTRLTVL.

Comment on this clonotype: An end of the junction does not agree with germline; a read error may underlie this. J is TRBJ1-5 and V is TRBV7-7; D possibly corresponds to TRBD1 (6 bases). CDR3 length equals 17 residues. Germline V gene lookup returns CDR1 SSHAT and CDR2 FNYEAQ (reference sequence). CDR3 nucleotides: TGTGCTAGCAGCTTATTGTCGGGACAAATTAGCAATCAGCCCCAGCATTTT. This translates into CASSLLSGQISNQPQHF.

This clonotype has a handful of counts. The chain couples TRBV7-3 to TRBJ2-3; TRBD1 agrees at 9 bases. V dropped 7 bases and J dropped 4; count of bases not matched to a gene: 9. The CDR3 has 15 residues. CDR1 is SGHTA and CDR2 is FQGTGA in the germline V gene. The CDR3 region is CASTLTGGTADTQYF. The CDR3 DNA is TGTGCCAGCACCCTGACAGGGGGGACCGCAGATACGCAGTATTTT.

This sequence joins TRBV5-1 and TRBJ2-7; 8 bases line up with TRBD2. The length of the CDR3 is 15 residues. The germline CDR1 and CDR2 sequences are SGHRS and YFSETQ. V gave up 0 bases and J gave up 6 bases; unmatched junction bases: 8. This CDR3 is CASSLEGLGASEQYF. As DNA, the CDR3 is TGCGCCAGCAGCTTGGAGGGACTAGGGGCTTCCGAGCAGTACTTC.

This CDR3 reads CASSYSIGYRMTYEQYF. Written as DNA, the CDR3 is TGTGCCAGCAGTTACTCGATAGGGTACAGGATGACCTACGAGCAGTACTTC. This chain connects TRBV6-5 to TRBJ2-7; TRBD1 might be the D (5 bases). With 0 bases removed from V and 2 bases from J, the gap between germline ends came to 17 bases. Per germline, CDR1 MNHEY and CDR2 SVGAGI. The CDR3 has 17 amino acids.

This clonotype was seen more than once but under ten times. This rearrangement joins TRBV4-1 to TRBJ1-1, with 7 bases lining up with TRBD1. Trimming took 6 bases from V and 4 from J; bases not matched to a gene: 5. This CDR3 is built from 13 residues. Germline V gene data show CDR1 as MGHRA and CDR2 as YSYEKL. CDR3 in amino acids: CASRLNRGTEAFF. CDR3 nucleotides: TGCGCCAGCAGGTTAAACAGGGGCACTGAAGCTTTCTTT.